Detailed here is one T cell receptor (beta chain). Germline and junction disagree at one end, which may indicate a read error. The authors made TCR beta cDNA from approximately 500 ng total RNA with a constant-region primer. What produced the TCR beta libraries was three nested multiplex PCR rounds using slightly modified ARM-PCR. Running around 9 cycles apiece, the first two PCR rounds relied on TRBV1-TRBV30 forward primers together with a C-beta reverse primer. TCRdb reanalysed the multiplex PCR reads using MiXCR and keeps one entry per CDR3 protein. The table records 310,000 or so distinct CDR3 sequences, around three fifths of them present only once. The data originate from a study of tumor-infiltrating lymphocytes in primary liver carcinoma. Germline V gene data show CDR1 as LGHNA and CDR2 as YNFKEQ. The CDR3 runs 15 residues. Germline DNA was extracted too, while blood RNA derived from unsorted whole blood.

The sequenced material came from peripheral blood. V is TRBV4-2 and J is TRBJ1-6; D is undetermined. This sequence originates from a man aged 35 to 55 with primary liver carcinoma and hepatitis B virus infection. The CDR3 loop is CASSQARGGNSPLLF. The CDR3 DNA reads TGTGCCAGCAGCCAAGCACGGGGTGGCAATTCACCCCTCCTCTTT.